A selection of T cell receptor beta chains follows, all from one sample in a study of shared clonotypes between healthy human individuals. Assay: immunoSEQ multiplex PCR; the TCRdb copy retains only in-frame clones and omits some. The table shows roughly 2,500,000 clones, with roughly 93% occurring only once. The sample taken for sequencing was naive CD4+ T cells from PBMCs. Every receptor here comes from a man younger than 35 in good health. Some clones in this sample may be carry-over from other donors' samples. Each CDR3 is given with its conserved first and last residue. Fields, in order: D gene, V gene, J gene, CDR3 length, clone size, CDR3 protein, CDR3 DNA. D genes are given only for firm matches. Rows may omit the clone size; those that give it use once, few, many or a size class.

>-|TRBV5-1|TRBJ2-5|14|-
CASSLAPGDETQYF
TGCGCCAGCAGCTTAGCACCGGGAGACGAGACCCAGTACTTC
>-|TRBV30|TRBJ2-5|13|-
CAWSGASTGTQYF
TGTGCCTGGAGTGGGGCGAGTACGGGGACCCAGTACTTC
>-|TRBV6-5|TRBJ1-1|13|-
CASSFPGFTEAFF
TGTGCCAGCAGTTTTCCCGGGTTCACTGAAGCTTTCTTT
>-|TRBV10-3|TRBJ1-1|14|-
CAISGTGGNTEAFF
TGTGCCATCAGTGGAACCGGGGGGAACACTGAAGCTTTCTTT
>-|TRBV5-8|TRBJ2-7|14|-
CASSFPDRTYEQYF
TGTGCCAGCAGCTTCCCAGACCGCACCTACGAGCAGTACTTC
>-|TRBV5-1|TRBJ1-3|14|-
CASSLGVSGNTIYF
TGCGCCAGCAGCTTGGGGGTGTCTGGAAACACCATATATTTT
>-|TRBV5-1|TRBJ2-1|15|-
CASSLDAASYNEQFF
TGCGCCAGCAGCTTGGATGCAGCCTCCTACAATGAGCAGTTCTTC
>-|TRBV5-4|TRBJ1-6|14|-
CASSLLRENSPLHF
TGTGCCAGCAGCTTGTTACGGGAGAATTCACCCCTCCACTTT
>-|TRBV5-4|TRBJ2-5|14|-
CASSSAEYQETQYF
TGTGCCAGCAGCTCCGCTGAGTACCAAGAGACCCAGTACTTC
>-|TRBV11-2|TRBJ1-3|12|few
CASSIGGNTIYF
TGTGCCAGCAGCATAGGAGGAAACACCATATATTTT